A single sample gave rise to the 23 T cell receptor beta chains below, sequenced in a study of T cells in localized non-small cell lung cancer. Sequencing used immunoSEQ multiplex PCR; TCRdb keeps in-frame clones, though not all of them. The sample shows 100,000 to 150,000 clones, about 90% of them seen only once. Sequenced here: peripheral blood, sampled before any cancer treatment. These receptors were taken from a female donor over 55 with stage I lung adenocarcinoma.

V usage is TRBV2 and J usage is TRBJ2-7; the match to TRBD2 covers 10 bases. From germline, CDR1 is SNHLY and CDR2 FYNNEI. The length of the CDR3 is 14 residues. V dropped 7 bases and J dropped 2; count of bases not matched to a gene: 5. The CDR3 nucleotides read TGTGCCAGCACCAGGACTAGCGGACCCTACGAGCAGTACTTC. Amino acids: CASTRTSGPYEQYF.

The chain uses TRBV6-1 and TRBJ2-2, with D hard to call. The ends were cut back, 5 bases at V and 10 bases at J, with 14 bases in the middle. CDR3 length: 13 amino acids. The germline CDR1 and CDR2 sequences are MNHNS and SASEGT. The CDR3 DNA follows: TGTGCCAGCAGTACAGAACCGAAACTGGAGCTGTTTTTT. Translating gives CASSTEPKLELFF.

The chain employs TRBV7-2 and TRBJ1-1, with D tentatively TRBD1 (5 bases). Germline loops: CDR1 SGHTA, CDR2 FQGNSA. This CDR3 spans 14 amino acids. The germline V and J ends were trimmed by 2 bases and 0 bases, with 7 bases remaining between them. CDR3 amino acids: CASSLRTLNTEAFF. The CDR3 coding sequence is TGTGCCAGCAGCTTACGGACATTGAACACTGAAGCTTTCTTT.

In this sample, this clone turned up once. The chain is built from TRBV30 and TRBJ1-6; D is unresolved. V was cut by 3 bases and J by 7 bases, with 19 bases left in between. The CDR3 totals 16 residues. Germline V gene data show CDR1 as GTSNPN and CDR2 as SVGIG (reference sequence). The CDR3 nucleotides read TGTGCCTGGAGAATCTTACTCGGGGAGAGGAATTCACCCCTCCACTTT. This codes for CAWRILLGERNSPLHF.

This chain joins TRBV7-9 and TRBJ1-4; the D gene is possibly TRBD1 (5 bases). Trimming took 5 bases from V and 5 from J, leaving 27 bases between them. The CDR3 spans 19 residues. In germline, CDR1 is SEHNR, CDR2 FQNEAQ (reference sequence). CDR3 coding DNA: TGTGCCAGCAGCCCAAGACCGGGGACGGGGATGGGTCCAAATGAAAAACTGTTTTTT. Protein sequence: CASSPRPGTGMGPNEKLFF.

This clone occurred once. This chain connects TRBV4-1 to TRBJ2-5; D not resolved. Looked up from germline, CDR1 is MGHRA and CDR2 is YSYEKL. The length of the CDR3 is 17 residues. Deletions cut 0 bases from V and 5 bases from J, with 19 bases between. CDR3 in DNA: TGCGCCAGCAGCCAAGACTGGGAAACACCATCTAGGGAGACCCAGTACTTC. Translated: CASSQDWETPSRETQYF.

This clone was picked up many times. The chain employs TRBV7-8 and TRBJ1-2; D is undetermined. This CDR3 region has 13 residues. V was trimmed by 5 bases and J by 13 bases, leaving 20 bases between them. The germline gives CDR1 SGHVS, CDR2 FQNEAQ. DNA for the CDR3: TGTGCCAGCAGCCTCCGGGAGAGAGGAATCGGCACCTTC. Translation: CASSLRERGIGTF.

The rearrangement links TRBV30 to TRBJ2-7, with 7 bases aligning to TRBD1. Germline CDR1 is GTSNPN and CDR2 is SVGIG (reference sequence). The CDR3 covers 14 residues. J lost 6 bases, V lost 2 bases, and 10 bases had no gene match. The DNA for the CDR3 is TGTGCCTGGAGTAAGGACAGGCAATTCTCCGAGCAGTACTTC. Translation gives CAWSKDRQFSEQYF.

This clone was seen a few times. The J gene is TRBJ1-2, the V gene TRBV18; no clear D gene. This CDR3 is 18 amino acids long. Deletions cut 1 base from V and 1 base from J, with 19 bases between. In germline, CDR1 is KGHSH, CDR2 LQKENI. The CDR3 region has the DNA TGTGCCAGCTCACCACTCAGTAGGGCGCCGGGTGGTAACTATGGCTACACCTTC. Translating gives CASSPLSRAPGGNYGYTF.

The chain employs TRBV9 and TRBJ2-5; 13 positions agree with TRBD2. Losses at the gene ends were 3 bases for V and 1 base for J; bases not matched to a gene: 3. The CDR3 sequence is 16 residues long. Germline assignment: CDR1 SGDLS and CDR2 YYNGEE. The CDR3 region has the DNA TGTGCCAGCAGCGCCGGACTAGCGGGGGCCCAAGAGACCCAGTACTTC. This sequence encodes CASSAGLAGAQETQYF.

The rearrangement links TRBV19 to TRBJ2-6; D uncertain. The germline gives CDR1 LNHDA, CDR2 SQIVND (reference sequence). V lost 5 bases, J lost 4 bases, and 12 bases lay in between. CDR3 length: 15 residues. Here the CDR3 reads CASSSSRSGANVLTF. The CDR3 DNA sequence: TGTGCCAGTAGTTCCAGCCGGTCCGGGGCCAACGTCCTGACTTTC. Full variable domain (remainder filled in from reference TRBV19 and TRBJ2-6): DGGITQSPKYLFRKEGQNVTLSCEQNLNHDAMYWYRQDPGQGLRLIYYSQIVNDFQKGDIAEGYSVSREKKESFPLTVTSAQKNPTAFYLCASSSSRSGANVLTFGAGSRLTVL.

The chain employs TRBV6-1 and TRBJ1-4; no definite D call. V was pared by 11 bases and J by 5 bases, with 3 bases between. This CDR3 has 9 residues. Germline CDR1 and CDR2: MNHNS and SASEGT. The CDR3 DNA is TGTGCCCTCAATGAAAAACTGTTTTTT. It translates to CALNEKLFF.

This chain uses TRBV7-6 with TRBJ2-7; D may be TRBD1 or TRBD2 (5 bases each). The V end lost 8 bases, the J end lost 0 bases, and 11 bases lay between the germline ends. The CDR3 sequence is 13 residues long. CDR1 is SGHVS and CDR2 is FNYEAQ in the germline V gene. The CDR3 loop is CASGGLGSYEQYF. The CDR3 nucleotides read TGTGCCAGCGGGGGATTGGGCTCCTACGAGCAGTACTTC. Based on the CDR3 plus reference TRBV7-6 and TRBJ2-7, the full variable domain is GAGVSQSPRYKVTKRGQDVALRCDPISGHVSLYWYRQALGQGPEFLTYFNYEAQQDKSGLPNDRFSAERPEGSISTLTIQRTEQRDSAMYRCASGGLGSYEQYFGPGTRLTVT.

The chain couples TRBV2 to TRBJ1-1; a weak D match, TRBD1 (6 bases). This CDR3 region has 13 residues. V lost 7 bases and J lost 3, with 12 bases in between. CDR1 is SNHLY, CDR2 FYNNEI, per germline. CDR3 sequence: CASMRDMDTEAFF. CDR3 in DNA: TGTGCCAGCATGCGGGACATGGACACTGAAGCTTTCTTT.

J is TRBJ2-6 and V is TRBV5-6; 7 bases fit TRBD1. Unmatched junction bases numbered 7, after V lost 5 bases and J lost 2 bases. Per germline, CDR1 SGHDT and CDR2 YYEEEE. The CDR3 extends over 16 amino acids. The CDR3 loop reads CASSLTGIPGANVLTF. CDR3 sequence (DNA): TGTGCCAGCAGTCTGACAGGGATCCCTGGGGCCAACGTCCTGACTTTC. Full variable domain (missing parts from reference TRBV5-6 and TRBJ2-6): DAGVTQSPTHLIKTRGQQVTLRCSPKSGHDTVSWYQQALGQGPQFIFQYYEEEERQRGNFPDRFSGHQFPNYSSELNVNALLLGDSALYLCASSLTGIPGANVLTFGAGSRLTVL.

This chain joins TRBV30 and TRBJ2-7, with 8 positions matching TRBD2. This CDR3 has 13 amino acids. Trimming took 2 bases from V and 6 from J; bases not matched to a gene: 6. From germline, CDR1 is GTSNPN and CDR2 SVGIG (reference sequence). As DNA, the CDR3 is TGTGCCTGGAGTCCGGGACTAGTAGCCGAGCAGTACTTC. As protein: CAWSPGLVAEQYF.

The chain couples TRBV5-1 to TRBJ1-1; 8 nucleotides line up with TRBD1. This CDR3 is built from 12 residues. V lost 5 bases to trimming and J lost 4 bases; unmatched junction nucleotides: 1. In germline, CDR1 is SGHRS, CDR2 YFSETQ. The CDR3, as DNA: TGCGCCAGCAGACAGGGGGGCACTGAAGCTTTCTTT. Its protein product is CASRQGGTEAFF. Full variable domain (outside the CDR3, taken from reference TRBV5-1 and TRBJ1-1): KAGVTQTPRYLIKTRGQQVTLSCSPISGHRSVSWYQQTPGQGLQFLFEYFSETQRNKGNFPGRFSGRQFSNSRSEMNVSTLELGDSALYLCASRQGGTEAFFGQGTRLTVV.

The V call is TRBV5-1, the J call TRBJ2-1; 9 bases are a match to TRBD2. CDR1 and CDR2 (germline): SGHRS, YFSETQ. The V and J ends lost 5 bases and 4 bases, in that order; junction bases with no gene match: 4. The CDR3 is 14 residues long. The CDR3 nucleotides read TGCGCCAGCAGTGCTAGCGGGAAATACAATGAGCAGTTCTTC. Translated, it gives CASSASGKYNEQFF.

The CDR3 DNA sequence: TGTGCCAGCAATTCCCTTGGGGGACGGGTTCTCTACGAGCAGTACTTC. Protein: CASNSLGGRVLYEQYF. This chain links TRBV27 with TRBJ2-7; either TRBD1 or TRBD2 may supply D (5 bases each). Germline-derived CDR1 and CDR2 are MNHEY and SMNVEV (reference sequence). The CDR3 loop spans 16 amino acids. V lost 7 bases and J lost 3, with 22 bases in between.

V gene TRBV10-1 combines with J gene TRBJ2-3; D tentatively reads TRBD1 or TRBD2 (5 bases each). The CDR3 loop spans 14 amino acids. The V end lost 3 bases, the J end lost 0 bases, and 7 bases lay between the germline ends. Germline CDR1 reads WNHNN; CDR2 reads SYGVQD (reference sequence). The CDR3 protein is CASSDRGSTDTQYF. DNA for the CDR3: TGCGCCAGCAGTGATCGGGGCAGCACAGATACGCAGTATTTT.

This rearrangement joins TRBV11-3 to TRBJ1-1, with D unclear. Germline V CDR1 and CDR2: SGHNT, YENEEA. Trimming removed 2 bases from V and 0 bases from J, with 4 bases in between. This CDR3 is built from 13 residues. The CDR3: CASSLRVNTEAFF. The CDR3 DNA sequence: TGTGCCAGCAGCTTAAGAGTGAACACTGAAGCTTTCTTT.

This rearrangement joins TRBV18 to TRBJ2-4; 7 nucleotides align to TRBD2. Germline V gives CDR1 KGHSH, CDR2 LQKENI. There are 19 residues in the CDR3. Trimming took 0 bases from V and 3 from J; bases not matched to a gene: 14. The CDR3 loop reads CASSPPLDRTRSVKNIQYF. CDR3 nucleotide sequence: TGTGCCAGCTCACCACCGCTCGATCGGACTAGATCGGTCAAAAACATTCAGTACTTC.

The chain couples TRBV11-3 to TRBJ2-1; maybe TRBD2 (6 bases). The CDR3 runs to 13 residues. Germline loops: CDR1 SGHNT, CDR2 YENEEA. Between the trimmed V and J ends, which lost 3 bases and 7 bases, there was a span of 10 bases. In nucleotides, the CDR3 is TGTGCCAGCAGCTTCGGGACTCTGAATGAGCAGTTCTTC. This gives the protein CASSFGTLNEQFF.